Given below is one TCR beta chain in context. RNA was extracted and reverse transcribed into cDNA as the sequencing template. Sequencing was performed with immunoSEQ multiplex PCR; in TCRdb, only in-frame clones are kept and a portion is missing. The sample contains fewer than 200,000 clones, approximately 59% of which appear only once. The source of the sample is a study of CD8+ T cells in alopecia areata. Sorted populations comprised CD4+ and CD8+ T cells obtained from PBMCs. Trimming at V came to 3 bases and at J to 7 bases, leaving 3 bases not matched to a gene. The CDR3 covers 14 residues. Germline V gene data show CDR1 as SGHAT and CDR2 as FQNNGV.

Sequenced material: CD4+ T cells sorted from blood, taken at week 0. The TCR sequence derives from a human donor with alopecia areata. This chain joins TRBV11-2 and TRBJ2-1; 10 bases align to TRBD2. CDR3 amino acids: CASSFSGGQNEQFF. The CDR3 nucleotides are TGTGCCAGCAGCTTTAGCGGGGGGCAGAATGAGCAGTTCTTC.